The following is a T cell receptor (beta chain) sequence with its context. No antigen is known for it. J lost 1 base, V lost 4 bases, and 3 bases had no gene match. CDR1 and CDR2 from the germline V gene are GTSNPN and SVGIG (reference sequence). The CDR3 contains 13 residues. It was from PBMCs that CD4+ and CD8+ T cells were sorted. These data come from a study of CD8+ T cells in alopecia areata. For the study at large: It was oral tofacitinib, at 5 to 10 mg twice daily, that treated patients received. Tofacitinib lasted 6 to 18 months, then 6 months off drug.

Following extraction, RNA underwent reverse transcription to cDNA, which served as the sequencing template. Method: immunoSEQ multiplex PCR; TCRdb's copy keeps in-frame clones and lacks some. Of 150,000 or so clones listed, roughly 70% are singletons. Study observations and caveats: Affected lesional scalp, above all in alopecia totalis/universalis, was more clonal than normal scalp.

The V gene is TRBV30, the J gene TRBJ1-1; 7 nucleotides agree with TRBD1. The receptor was derived from a human donor with alopecia areata. The specimen was CD8+ T cells sorted from blood, collected at week 0. The CDR3 loop reads CAWMGTANTEAFF. CDR3 coding DNA: TGTGCCTGGATGGGGACAGCGAACACTGAAGCTTTCTTT.